The 31 T cell receptor beta chains presented below share a single source sample, sequenced in a study of blood T cell repertoires in COVID-19. Assay: immunoSEQ multiplex PCR; the TCRdb copy retains only in-frame clones and omits some. The sample holds 200,000 to 250,000 clones, approximately 86% seen once. Input material: peripheral blood. These receptors came from a woman of 80 years or more with active or convalescent COVID-19.

The genes are TRBV3-1 (or the pseudogene TRBV3-2) and TRBJ2-5; 7 nucleotides align to TRBD2. The V gene's germline CDR1 is LGHDT and CDR2 YNNKEL (reference sequence). Trimming cost V 1 base and J 5 bases; bases outside gene matches: 7. This CDR3 has 15 residues. This chain's CDR3 is CASSQGEGGYETQYF. The CDR3 coding sequence is TGTGCCAGCAGCCAAGGGGAGGGAGGTTACGAGACCCAGTACTTC.

The rearrangement links TRBV20-1 to TRBJ1-4, with 8 bases matching TRBD1. CDR3 length: 18 residues. The V gene end was trimmed by 3 bases and the J gene end by 0 bases; junction bases not matched to a gene: 12. Germline V gene sequence: CDR1 DFQATT, CDR2 SNEGSKA (reference sequence). CDR3 coding DNA: TGCAGTGCTAGTCCGACAGGGGCTGTTGTTGCAACTAATGAAAAACTGTTTTTT. It yields the protein CSASPTGAVVATNEKLFF.

The rearrangement links TRBV4-1 to TRBJ2-1; 8 bases agree with TRBD2. From germline, CDR1 is MGHRA and CDR2 YSYEKL. Trimming at V came to 4 bases and at J to 8 bases, leaving 13 bases not matched to a gene. The CDR3 spans 16 residues. The CDR3 DNA is TGCGCCAGCAGCCCGTCGGGTAGCGGGAACGGTTATGAGCAGTTCTTC. Translated, it gives CASSPSGSGNGYEQFF.

Details on this clone: One end of the junction varies from germline; a read error may be responsible. This rearrangement joins TRBV15 to TRBJ2-3; 11 nucleotides align to TRBD1. The CDR3 is 13 amino acids. Germline-derived CDR1 and CDR2 are LNHNV and YYDKDF (reference sequence). The CDR3 DNA reads as TGTGCCACCAGCAGAGATTGGGGACAGGGGGGTAGTTTT. Its protein is CATSRDWGQGGSF.

The chain is built from TRBV27 and TRBJ2-2; a possible D gene is TRBD1 (5 bases). CDR3 size: 16 residues. Per the germline V gene, CDR1 is MNHEY and CDR2 is SMNVEV (reference sequence). V was clipped by 3 bases and J by 4 bases, with 15 bases between them. In nucleotides, the CDR3 is TGTGCCAGCAGTTTTGAAGGCAGGGTAGGCACCGGGGAGCTGTTTTTT. Protein product: CASSFEGRVGTGELFF.

This clone was seen once. As DNA, the CDR3 is TGTGCCAGCAGTGCCCCGGACAGGGGGCGCGAGCAGTACTTC. Translating gives CASSAPDRGREQYF. The V gene is TRBV28, the J gene TRBJ2-7, with TRBD1 matching 11 bases. V trimming: 5 bases; J trimming: 6 bases; junction bases outside the gene matches: 6. CDR1 is MDHEN and CDR2 is SYDVKM in the germline V gene. The CDR3 totals 14 residues. Together with reference TRBV28 and TRBJ2-7, the CDR3 gives the full variable domain: DVKVTQSSRYLVKRTGEKVFLECVQDMDHENMFWYRQDPGLGLRLIYFSYDVKMKEKGDIPEGYSVSREKKERFSLILESASTNQTSMYLCASSAPDRGREQYFGPGTRLTVT.

The chain is built from TRBV6-5 and TRBJ1-5, with TRBD1 identical over 7 bases. This CDR3 is built from 13 residues. V was pared by 8 bases and J by 2 bases, with 3 bases of the junction left unmatched. Germline CDR1 and CDR2: MNHEY and SVGAGI. The CDR3 region has the DNA TGTGCCAGCGGGACAGCTCGCAATCAGCCCCAGCATTTT. Translated, it gives CASGTARNQPQHF.

This clone is a singleton in its sample. This rearrangement joins TRBV27 to TRBJ1-1; D perhaps matches TRBD1 (5 bases). Germline V gives CDR1 MNHEY, CDR2 SMNVEV (reference sequence). This CDR3 is built from 15 residues. Trimming left V 2 bases short and J 3 bases short, with 13 bases between. CDR3 region: CASSLLAAGDTEAFF. In DNA, the CDR3 is TGTGCCAGCAGTTTACTCGCGGCGGGGGACACTGAAGCTTTCTTT.

The chain has TRBV9 and TRBJ2-7; D is perhaps TRBD1 (8 bases). V lost 4 bases and J lost 4, with 18 bases in between. The CDR3 is 15 amino acids. CDR1 SGDLS and CDR2 YYNGEE come from the germline V gene. Here the CDR3 reads CASSSEDRGGYEQYF. The CDR3 nucleotides are TGTGCCAGCAGCTCCGAAGACAGGGGAGGGTACGAGCAGTACTTC.

The V and J genes are TRBV7-2 and TRBJ1-5; perhaps TRBD1 as D (5 bases). The V gene lost 3 bases and the J gene lost 7 bases, with 13 bases spanning the gap. Germline V gene sequence: CDR1 SGHTA, CDR2 FQGNSA. The CDR3 consists of 14 residues. In DNA form, the CDR3 reads TGTGCCAGCAGCTTCAGGGTATCTGGCCAGCCCCAGCATTTT. Its translation: CASSFRVSGQPQHF.

The chain links TRBV5-4 to TRBJ1-2, with D tentatively TRBD1 (6 bases). The CDR3 contains 16 residues. Germline V gene sequence: CDR1 SGHNT, CDR2 YYREEE (reference sequence). V gave up 5 bases and J gave up 6 bases, with 23 bases separating them. The CDR3 protein is CASSLNRGGGHDGYTF. Here the CDR3 DNA reads TGTGCCAGCAGTCTTAATCGGGGGGGCGGTCACGATGGCTACACCTTC. Together with reference TRBV5-4 and TRBJ1-2, the CDR3 gives the full variable domain: ETGVTQSPTHLIKTRGQQVTLRCSSQSGHNTVSWYQQALGQGPQFIFQYYREEENGRGNFPPRFSGLQFPNYSSELNVNALELDDSALYLCASSLNRGGGHDGYTFGSGTRLTVV.

This chain joins TRBV29-1 and TRBJ1-1; the D gene is possibly TRBD1 (6 bases). Trimming removed 4 bases at V and 8 bases at J, with 11 bases between. The CDR3 is 11 residues long. Germline V gives CDR1 SQVTM, CDR2 ANQGSEA. CDR3 in DNA: TGCAGCGTTGGTGATGGGGGCGAAGCTTTCTTT. It encodes CSVGDGGEAFF.

This clone has a handful of counts. This chain connects TRBV29-1 to TRBJ1-4; 7 nucleotides match TRBD1. CDR3 length: 13 amino acids. V was pared by 7 bases and J by 1 base, with 3 bases of the junction left unmatched. The germline V gene has CDR1 SQVTM and CDR2 ANQGSEA. The CDR3 nucleotides are TGCAGCGGTAACAGGGGAACTAATGAAAAACTGTTTTTT. Translating it yields CSGNRGTNEKLFF.

The chain is built from TRBV5-1 and TRBJ1-1; 7 bases map to TRBD1. The CDR3 has 15 residues. The germline V gene has CDR1 SGHRS and CDR2 YFSETQ. The V and J ends lost 0 bases and 4 bases, in that order; junction bases with no gene match: 6. DNA for the CDR3: TGCGCCAGCAGCTTGGCCGAGGGGGCGGGCACTGAAGCTTTCTTT. Amino acid sequence: CASSLAEGAGTEAFF.

The chain links TRBV28 to TRBJ1-4, with D uncertain. Trimming took off 4 bases at V and 6 bases at J, with 3 bases between the two ends. This CDR3 has 11 residues. In germline, CDR1 is MDHEN, CDR2 SYDVKM. CDR3 DNA sequence: TGTGCCAGCAGTTCGTATGAAAAACTGTTTTTT. Residues: CASSSYEKLFF.

V gene TRBV7-9 combines with J gene TRBJ1-1; TRBD1 matches at 7 bases. This CDR3 is built from 16 residues. Looked up from germline, CDR1 is SEHNR and CDR2 is FQNEAQ (reference sequence). With 5 bases clipped from V and 1 base from J, the junction kept 10 bases outside the gene matches. The CDR3 sequence: CASSPWVDRTNTEAFF. The CDR3 region has the DNA TGTGCCAGCAGCCCCTGGGTGGACAGGACGAACACTGAAGCTTTCTTT. Together with reference TRBV7-9 and TRBJ1-1, the CDR3 gives the full variable domain: DTGVSQNPRHKITKRGQNVTFRCDPISEHNRLYWYRQTLGQGPEFLTYFQNEAQLEKSRLLSDRFSAERPKGSFSTLEIQRTEQGDSAMYLCASSPWVDRTNTEAFFGQGTRLTVV.

This clone was detected ten times or more. The gene calls are TRBV7-9 and TRBJ2-7; possibly TRBD1 for D (6 bases). Trimming stripped 5 bases from V and 5 bases from J, with 16 bases between. Per the germline V gene, CDR1 is SEHNR and CDR2 is FQNEAQ (reference sequence). The CDR3 has 14 residues. CDR3 sequence (DNA): TGTGCCAGCAGCCGAACCCGACAGGAGGACGAGCAGTACTTC. It translates to CASSRTRQEDEQYF.

The rearrangement joins TRBV5-6 to TRBJ1-5, with D perhaps TRBD1 (5 bases). Trimming pared 5 bases from V and 4 bases from J, leaving 16 bases between. This CDR3 comprises 15 residues. The germline V gene encodes CDR1 SGHDT and CDR2 YYEEEE. The CDR3 DNA is TGTGCCAGCAGTCGCGGGGGTAGCGGGAATCAGCCCCAGCATTTT. It yields the protein CASSRGGSGNQPQHF.

CDR3 amino acids: CASSAGPSYNEQFF. CDR3 bases: TGTGCCAGTTCAGCGGGGCCCTCCTACAATGAGCAGTTCTTC. V usage is TRBV19 and J usage is TRBJ2-1; the match to TRBD2 covers 7 bases. J was trimmed by 0 bases and V by 8 bases; bases with no gene match: 4. The CDR3 consists of 14 residues. CDR1 is LNHDA, CDR2 SQIVND, per germline (reference sequence). Together with reference TRBV19 and TRBJ2-1, the CDR3 gives the full variable domain: DGGITQSPKYLFRKEGQNVTLSCEQNLNHDAMYWYRQDPGQGLRLIYYSQIVNDFQKGDIAEGYSVSREKKESFPLTVTSAQKNPTAFYLCASSAGPSYNEQFFGPGTRLTVL.

The V call is TRBV4-2, the J call TRBJ2-2; 11 bases agree with TRBD2. This CDR3 has 18 residues. Germline CDR1 is LGHNA and CDR2 is YNFKEQ. V lost 0 bases to trimming and J lost 2 bases; unmatched junction nucleotides: 5. CDR3 sequence reads: CASSQEVLAGGNTGELFF. In DNA form, the CDR3 reads TGTGCCAGCAGCCAAGAGGTGCTAGCGGGGGGAAACACCGGGGAGCTGTTTTTT.

This chain uses TRBV5-8 with TRBJ1-4; 11 positions match TRBD1. CDR3 size: 15 residues. J was trimmed by 6 bases and V by 2 bases; bases with no gene match: 3. Germline assignment: CDR1 SGHTS and CDR2 YDEGEE. CDR3 coding DNA: TGTGCCAGCAGCTTACCGGGACAGGGGGATGAAAAACTGTTTTTT. Protein: CASSLPGQGDEKLFF. The full variable domain, in which reference TRBV5-8 and TRBJ1-4 provide the parts outside the CDR3, is EAGVTQSPTHLIKTRGQQATLRCSPISGHTSVYWYQQALGLGLQFLLWYDEGEERNRGNFPPRFSGRQFPNYSSELNVNALELEDSALYLCASSLPGQGDEKLFFGSGTQLSVL.

This chain links TRBV6-6 with TRBJ2-5; TRBD2 aligns across 13 bases. In germline, CDR1 is MNHNY, CDR2 SVGAGI (reference sequence). This CDR3 region has 15 residues. Trimming took 3 bases from V and 4 from J; bases not matched to a gene: 2. The CDR3 DNA reads TGTGCCAGCAGTTATCGACTAGCGGGGGGAGAGACCCAGTACTTC. It encodes CASSYRLAGGETQYF.

The chain uses TRBV2 and TRBJ1-2; weak D call: TRBD1 (6 bases). The CDR3 consists of 14 residues. Per the germline V gene, CDR1 is SNHLY and CDR2 is FYNNEI. V dropped 3 bases and J dropped 2 bases, with 10 bases sitting between them. As DNA, the CDR3 is TGTGCCAGCAGTGAGGACAGACAGAACTATGGCTACACCTTC. Amino acids: CASSEDRQNYGYTF.

V gene TRBV24-1 combines with J gene TRBJ1-2, with 9 bases aligning to TRBD1. The J segment lost 6 bases and the V segment lost 3 bases, leaving 4 bases of the junction unmatched. This CDR3 contains 14 residues. The germline gives CDR1 KGHDR, CDR2 SFDVKD. The CDR3, as DNA: TGTGCCACCAGTGATCCCGGGACAGGGAATGGCTACACCTTC. It encodes CATSDPGTGNGYTF.

The chain is built from TRBV18 and TRBJ1-2; 11 nucleotides align to TRBD1. The CDR3 consists of 14 residues. The trim removed 6 bases at V and 4 bases at J, leaving 4 bases unmatched. Germline CDR1 is KGHSH and CDR2 is LQKENI. The CDR3 reads CASSPGQGAYGYTF. The CDR3 DNA reads TGTGCCAGCTCGCCTGGACAGGGGGCCTATGGCTACACCTTC.

The chain has TRBV18 and TRBJ1-4; the match to TRBD1 covers 10 bases. CDR1 is KGHSH and CDR2 is LQKENI in the germline V gene. Losses at the gene ends were 6 bases for V and 2 bases for J; bases not matched to a gene: 9. The CDR3 extends over 17 amino acids. This CDR3 is CASSTPGTGATNEKLFF. CDR3 DNA: TGTGCCAGCTCTACCCCGGGGACAGGGGCTACTAATGAAAAACTGTTTTTT.

The CDR3 is CASSLAGGQGGEQYF. The CDR3 nucleotides are TGCGCCAGCAGCTTGGCCGGTGGACAGGGAGGCGAGCAGTACTTC. The genes are TRBV5-1 and TRBJ2-7; 8 bases map to TRBD1. The germline gives CDR1 SGHRS, CDR2 YFSETQ. The CDR3 sequence is 15 residues long. Germline trimming cut 0 bases from V and 6 bases from J; bases unmatched to any gene: 8.

This clone was picked up one time. The chain links TRBV28 to TRBJ1-1; the match to TRBD1 covers 8 bases. Unmatched junction bases numbered 10, after V lost 6 bases and J lost 7 bases. The germline gives CDR1 MDHEN, CDR2 SYDVKM. The CDR3 has 14 amino acids. The CDR3 DNA follows: TGTGCCAGCAGCCCCGGCGGGACAGGCCTTGAAGCTTTCTTT. Protein: CASSPGGTGLEAFF.

This clone came up a few times. The chain carries TRBV28 and TRBJ1-5; 8 bases are shared with TRBD1. The CDR3 covers 15 residues. Losses at the gene ends were 2 bases for V and 9 bases for J; bases not matched to a gene: 9. CDR1 and CDR2 from the germline V gene are MDHEN and SYDVKM. This CDR3 is CASSLGGQVARPQHF. CDR3 sequence (DNA): TGTGCCAGCAGTTTAGGGGGACAGGTGGCGAGGCCCCAGCATTTT. The variable domain in full, completed from reference TRBV28 and TRBJ1-5, reads DVKVTQSSRYLVKRTGEKVFLECVQDMDHENMFWYRQDPGLGLRLIYFSYDVKMKEKGDIPEGYSVSREKKERFSLILESASTNQTSMYLCASSLGGQVARPQHFGDGTRLSIL.

This rearrangement joins TRBV10-3 to TRBJ1-1; D unresolved. The germline gives CDR1 ENHRY, CDR2 SYGVKD. The CDR3 consists of 15 residues. With 5 bases removed from V and 2 bases from J, the gap between germline ends came to 15 bases. The CDR3, as DNA: TGTGCCATCAGTTCCAGCAGTTCTAGTAACACTGAAGCTTTCTTT. This gives the protein CAISSSSSSNTEAFF.

The CDR3 nucleotides read TGCGCCAGCAGCTCATTAGCGGGAGAGGGCACAGATACGCAGTATTTT. Protein product: CASSSLAGEGTDTQYF. V is TRBV5-1 and J is TRBJ2-3; TRBD2 matches 9 bases. V shed 3 bases and J 1 base; nucleotides not matched to a gene: 6. The germline CDR1 and CDR2 sequences are SGHRS and YFSETQ. The CDR3 has 16 residues.